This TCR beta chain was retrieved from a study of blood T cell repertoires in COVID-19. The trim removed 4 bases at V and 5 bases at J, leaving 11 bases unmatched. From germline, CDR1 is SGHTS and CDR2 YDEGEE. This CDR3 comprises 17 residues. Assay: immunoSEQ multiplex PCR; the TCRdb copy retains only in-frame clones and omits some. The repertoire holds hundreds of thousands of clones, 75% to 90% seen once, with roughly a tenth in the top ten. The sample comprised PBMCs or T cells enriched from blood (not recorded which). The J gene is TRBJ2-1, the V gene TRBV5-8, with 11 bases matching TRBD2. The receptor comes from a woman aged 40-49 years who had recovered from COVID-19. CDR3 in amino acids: CASSPRRLAGRNNEQFF. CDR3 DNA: TGTGCCAGCAGCCCGCGGCGACTAGCGGGAAGAAACAATGAGCAGTTCTTC. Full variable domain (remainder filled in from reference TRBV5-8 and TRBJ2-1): EAGVTQSPTHLIKTRGQQATLRCSPISGHTSVYWYQQALGLGLQFLLWYDEGEERNRGNFPPRFSGRQFPNYSSELNVNALELEDSALYLCASSPRRLAGRNNEQFFGPGTRLTVL.